Below are 28 T cell receptor beta chains sequenced from a single sample in a study of response to subunit inactivated influenza vaccine. TCRdb independently ran MiXCR on the RT-PCR reads; one entry per CDR3 protein. The table has about 830,000 distinct CDR3 sequences, about a fifth seen once; the top ten hold roughly 11%. Here the sequenced sample was PBMCs from blood, taken 5 days after vaccination. These TCRs come from a man in his fifties who received an inactivated influenza vaccine.

V is TRBV20-1 and J is TRBJ2-3; 7 positions agree with TRBD2. Trimming took 3 bases from V and 4 from J; bases not matched to a gene: 10. In germline, CDR1 is DFQATT, CDR2 SNEGSKA (reference sequence). CDR3 length: 15 amino acids. CDR3 in DNA: TGCAGTGCTAGTTTCCCGGGGGGTAGGGCAGATACGCAGTATTTT. Amino acid sequence: CSASFPGGRADTQYF.

Only a few counts were recorded for this clonotype. The chain carries TRBV7-2 and TRBJ2-3, with TRBD2 matching 11 bases. CDR3 length equals 16 residues. The germline V gene encodes CDR1 SGHTA and CDR2 FQGNSA. The junction had 4 bases not matched to a gene; V was cut back by 1 base and J by 4 bases. CDR3 in amino acids: CASSLDASGRPDTQYF. CDR3 DNA sequence: TGTGCCAGCAGCTTAGATGCTAGCGGGAGGCCAGATACGCAGTATTTT.

This clonotype was counted a few times. The V gene is TRBV7-3, the J gene TRBJ2-1; D might be TRBD1 (6 bases). V lost 4 bases to trimming and J lost 7 bases, with 17 bases between them. The CDR3 covers 15 residues. CDR1 is SGHTA, CDR2 FQGTGA, per germline. The CDR3 nucleotides are TGTGCCAGCAGCTCCCCCGGGACACGGATGAATGAGCAGTTCTTC. Translation gives CASSSPGTRMNEQFF.

The rearrangement links TRBV6-2 or TRBV6-3 to TRBJ2-1; 8 bases are a match to TRBD2. Germline CDR1 is MNHEY and CDR2 is SVGEGT. The CDR3 length is 18 residues. The J segment lost 3 bases and the V segment lost 2 bases, leaving 12 bases of the junction unmatched. In DNA, the CDR3 is TGTGCCAGCAGTTACACCCCCCGGGGCGGGAGGAACTACAATGAGCAGTTCTTC. Translated: CASSYTPRGGRNYNEQFF.

This clonotype was observed a handful of times. The chain employs TRBV2 and TRBJ2-6; unclear D gene. The CDR3 has 16 residues. Trimming shortened V by 10 bases and J by 2 bases, and 18 bases separated the two germline ends. Germline assignment: CDR1 SNHLY and CDR2 FYNNEI. CDR3 coding DNA: TGTGCCACCTCCCGGACGGCCGATGCTGGGGCCAACGTCCTGACTTTC. It codes for CATSRTADAGANVLTF.

The chain joins TRBV11-2 to TRBJ2-1, with 8 bases matching TRBD2. Trimming at V came to 5 bases and at J to 5 bases, leaving 17 bases not matched to a gene. CDR3 length: 18 amino acids. Germline CDR1 reads SGHAT; CDR2 reads FQNNGV. CDR3 coding DNA: TGTGCCAGCAGCCCTTTCTTCGGGACGGGAGGGCCGCACAATGAGCAGTTCTTC. It encodes CASSPFFGTGGPHNEQFF.

The chain carries TRBV7-2 and TRBJ1-1, with D unclear. Germline V gene data show CDR1 as SGHTA and CDR2 as FQGNSA. This CDR3 spans 16 amino acids. Between the trimmed V and J ends, which lost 5 bases and 0 bases, there was a span of 16 bases. In DNA, the CDR3 is TGTGCCAGCAGCGGACGAGCCGCGACCATGAACACTGAAGCTTTCTTT. This gives the protein CASSGRAATMNTEAFF.

This clonotype was found many times. The rearrangement links TRBV15 to TRBJ1-6; TRBD1 agrees at 7 bases. The CDR3 has 14 amino acids. Germline assignment: CDR1 LNHNV and CDR2 YYDKDF (reference sequence). The junction had 5 bases not matched to a gene; V was cut back by 3 bases and J by 9 bases. CDR3 in DNA: TGTGCCACCAGCAGGACAGGGTTTCGTTCACCCCTCCACTTT. It encodes CATSRTGFRSPLHF.

The CDR3 reads CASSLISGELFF. CDR3 nucleotides: TGCGCCAGCAGCTTGATTTCCGGGGAGCTGTTTTTT. The J gene is TRBJ2-2, the V gene TRBV5-1; D remains unclear. Trimming shortened V by 1 base and J by 6 bases, and 4 bases separated the two germline ends. This CDR3 is built from 12 residues. From germline, CDR1 is SGHRS and CDR2 YFSETQ.

This clonotype was detected many times. The chain is built from TRBV20-1 and TRBJ2-3, with TRBD1 matching 11 bases. The germline gives CDR1 DFQATT, CDR2 SNEGSKA (reference sequence). The CDR3 loop spans 15 amino acids. V trimming: 6 bases; J trimming: 4 bases; junction bases outside the gene matches: 9. The DNA of the CDR3 is TGCAGTGCCCTCTCCGGGACAGGGGGTTCAGATACGCAGTATTTT. Protein: CSALSGTGGSDTQYF.

The CDR3 DNA reads as TGCAGCGTTGGGGGGCGAATGAACACTGAAGCTTTCTTT. This translates into CSVGGRMNTEAFF. This chain uses TRBV29-1 with TRBJ1-1, with D possibly being TRBD1 (6 bases). The ends were cut back, 4 bases at V and 0 bases at J, with 9 bases in the middle. Germline V gene lookup returns CDR1 SQVTM and CDR2 ANQGSEA. The CDR3 is 13 amino acids.

A note on this clonotype: This clone may be a read error of a much larger clone one base away. The gene calls are TRBV12-3 or TRBV12-4 and TRBJ2-5; D may match TRBD1 or TRBD2 (5 bases each). The CDR3 is 11 amino acids. This chain's CDR3 is CASSPSGTHYF. CDR3 in DNA: TGTGCCAGCAGTCCGTCGGGGACCCACTACTTC.

The chain is built from TRBV6-5 and TRBJ1-5; no reliable D call. The germline V and J ends were trimmed by 0 bases and 3 bases, with 12 bases remaining between them. CDR1 MNHEY and CDR2 SVGAGI come from the germline V gene. CDR3 length: 16 residues. Here the CDR3 DNA reads TGTGCCAGCAGTTACTCGATACGGGATCCCAATCAGCCCCAGCATTTT. Its protein is CASSYSIRDPNQPQHF.

The J gene is TRBJ2-7, the V gene TRBV10-2; 8 bases match TRBD2. Germline V gene sequence: CDR1 WSHSY, CDR2 SAAADI. CDR3 length: 14 residues. With 0 bases clipped from V and 6 bases from J, the junction kept 4 bases outside the gene matches. The CDR3, as DNA: TGCGCCAGCAGTGAGTCCGGGACTAGTTCCGAGCAGTACTTC. Translated: CASSESGTSSEQYF.

The table lists this clonotype with a count of one. The chain carries TRBV10-2 and TRBJ2-3; D remains ambiguous. This CDR3 is built from 15 residues. CDR1 is WSHSY, CDR2 SAAADI, per germline. The V and J ends lost 4 bases and 0 bases respectively, with 11 bases between them. The CDR3 bases are TGCGCCAGCAGTGTCCAGCCTTCTAGCACAGATACGCAGTATTTT. Translated: CASSVQPSSTDTQYF.

The chain joins TRBV24-1 to TRBJ2-5; weak D call: TRBD2 (6 bases). Germline lookup yields CDR1 KGHDR and CDR2 SFDVKD. Trimming took 4 bases from V and 4 from J, leaving 15 bases between them. The CDR3 covers 15 residues. This chain's CDR3 is CATSDAIAGSETQYF. CDR3 DNA sequence: TGTGCCACCAGTGACGCAATCGCGGGATCAGAGACCCAGTACTTC.

This clonotype has just a few counts. This chain links TRBV15 with TRBJ2-1; TRBD2 matches at 10 bases. The CDR3 totals 14 residues. V shed 4 bases and J 7 bases; nucleotides not matched to a gene: 4. CDR1 is LNHNV and CDR2 is YYDKDF in the germline V gene (reference sequence). CDR3 sequence (DNA): TGTGCCACCAGCACGACTAGCGGGCGTAATGAGCAGTTCTTC. This sequence encodes CATSTTSGRNEQFF.

Ten or more counts support this clonotype. The J gene is TRBJ2-5, the V gene TRBV29-1, with D possibly being TRBD1 (5 bases). V lost 6 bases, J lost 4 bases, and 12 bases lay in between. This CDR3 comprises 12 residues. The germline V gene encodes CDR1 SQVTM and CDR2 ANQGSEA. The CDR3 DNA reads as TGCAGCGTGGACCGACAGACAGAGACCCAGTACTTC. This gives the protein CSVDRQTETQYF.

This clonotype was seen more than once but under ten times. The gene calls are TRBV20-1 and TRBJ1-2; D call uncertain. Germline CDR1 reads DFQATT; CDR2 reads SNEGSKA (reference sequence). This CDR3 is built from 14 residues. Trimming cost V 2 bases and J 3 bases, with 13 bases left between them. CDR3 region: CSARTLGLYYGYTF. The DNA of the CDR3 is TGCAGTGCTAGAACCTTAGGGTTATACTATGGCTACACCTTC.

In its sample, this clonotype was seen a few times. This chain joins TRBV20-1 and TRBJ2-7, with D perhaps TRBD2 (5 bases). The CDR3 has 12 amino acids. Trimming left V 0 bases short and J 12 bases short, with 15 bases between. From germline, CDR1 is DFQATT and CDR2 SNEGSKA (reference sequence). The CDR3 region has the DNA TGCAGTGCTAGAGATCTTCGGGAAGAGGGGTACTTC. The encoded protein is CSARDLREEGYF.

This clonotype was found a few times. The chain employs TRBV12-3 or TRBV12-4 and TRBJ2-7; tentative D call: TRBD1 (5 bases). V lost 0 bases to trimming and J lost 5 bases, with 14 bases between them. The CDR3 has 15 amino acids. DNA for the CDR3: TGTGCCAGCAGTTTAGCGGCAGGGAAGAGCCACGAGCAGTACTTC. This gives the protein CASSLAAGKSHEQYF.

The chain links TRBV12-3 or TRBV12-4 to TRBJ2-2, with D perhaps matching TRBD1 (6 bases). Trimming cost V 8 bases and J 6 bases, with 13 bases left between them. The CDR3 length is 13 residues. The CDR3 here is CASSPGAAGELFF. CDR3 nucleotide sequence: TGTGCCAGCTCCCCAGGGGCCGCCGGGGAGCTGTTTTTT.

This clonotype showed up many times. An end of the junction differs from the germline gene, which may be a read error. V usage is TRBV5-1 and J usage is TRBJ1-1, with D tentatively TRBD1 (5 bases). The germline V gene has CDR1 SGHRS and CDR2 YFSETQ. There are 14 residues in the CDR3. CDR3 residues: CASSTQGVNTEAFF. CDR3 nucleotide sequence: TGTGCCAGCAGCACTCAGGGTGTGAACACTGAAGCTTTCTTT.

This clonotype was found a few times. The chain recombines TRBV5-1 with TRBJ2-1; TRBD1 is a possible D gene (5 bases). Germline lookup yields CDR1 SGHRS and CDR2 YFSETQ. V was clipped by 5 bases and J by 2 bases, with 20 bases between them. The CDR3 is 17 residues long. The DNA of the CDR3 is TGCGCCAGCAGTCAGGGCTTTACAGGCCATCCCTACAATGAGCAGTTCTTC. It specifies CASSQGFTGHPYNEQFF.

This clonotype was counted at least ten times. This chain links TRBV10-3 with TRBJ2-3; unclear D gene. Per germline, CDR1 ENHRY and CDR2 SYGVKD. Trimming removed 4 bases at V and 3 bases at J, with 2 bases between. The CDR3 loop spans 11 amino acids. The CDR3 reads CAISVTDTQYF. For the CDR3, the DNA is TGTGCCATCAGTGTGACAGATACGCAGTATTTT.

This clonotype was observed a handful of times. The rearrangement links TRBV20-1 to TRBJ2-7; 10 bases are a match to TRBD2. The V gene end was trimmed by 7 bases and the J gene end by 2 bases; junction bases not matched to a gene: 5. Germline V gene sequence: CDR1 DFQATT, CDR2 SNEGSKA (reference sequence). This CDR3 is 13 amino acids long. The CDR3 sequence: CSVTSGATYEQYF. The CDR3, as DNA: TGCAGTGTTACTAGCGGGGCGACCTACGAGCAGTACTTC.

This clonotype has at least ten counts. The chain is built from TRBV27 and TRBJ1-2; perhaps TRBD1 as D (6 bases). Germline V gives CDR1 MNHEY, CDR2 SMNVEV (reference sequence). The CDR3 extends over 13 amino acids. The ends were cut back, 3 bases at V and 2 bases at J, with 7 bases in the middle. The DNA of the CDR3 is TGTGCCAGCAGTTTTACAGGGAACTATGGCTACACCTTC. Translation: CASSFTGNYGYTF.

V and J are TRBV7-9 and TRBJ1-1; 11 bases match TRBD1. The CDR3 loop spans 12 amino acids. The germline CDR1 and CDR2 sequences are SEHNR and FQNEAQ (reference sequence). After removal of 4 bases from V and 11 bases from J, the junction contained 3 bases not matched to a gene. The DNA for the CDR3 is TGTGCCAGCAGCTCGGACAGGGGGCGGGCTTTCTTT. Translating it yields CASSSDRGRAFF.